The sample holds one count of the clone carrying this T cell receptor (beta chain). The antigen remains unidentified. The data stem from a study of T cells in localized non-small cell lung cancer. Whole-study results and caveats: Because only a single region of the tumor was sequenced, heterogeneity remains possible.

The data were produced by immunoSEQ multiplex PCR, yet TCRdb's version contains in-frame clones alone and is incomplete. The data hold about 1,700 clones, with 35% to 40% observed a single time. The CDR3 is 18 amino acids. Germline-derived CDR1 and CDR2 are LNHDA and SQIVND (reference sequence). The V gene end was trimmed by 7 bases and the J gene end by 2 bases; junction bases not matched to a gene: 18. This clonotype was sampled from a woman aged 35-75 years with stage II lung adenocarcinoma. Specimen: lung tumor tissue, collected before any cancer treatment. This chain joins TRBV19 and TRBJ2-3, with 7 bases lining up with TRBD2. CDR3 sequence (DNA): TGTGCCAGTACCCCCCCCAGGACTAGTTGGGCCTACACAGATACGCAGTATTTT. It is translated as CASTPPRTSWAYTDTQYF.